One sample yielded the 13 T cell receptor beta chains listed below, sequenced in a study of shared clonotypes between healthy human individuals. The data were produced by immunoSEQ multiplex PCR, yet TCRdb's version contains in-frame clones alone and is incomplete. The repertoire holds 2,100,000 or so clones, with 90% to 97% as singletons. The specimen was naive CD4+ T cells sorted from blood. The subset: CD45RA+ positively selected. The receptors were sampled from a man between 18 and 35 years old in good health.

As concerns this clone: The junction shows a germline mismatch at one end, possibly a read error. The rearrangement joins TRBV6-5 to TRBJ1-1; D is undetermined. CDR1 is MNHEY, CDR2 SVGAGI, per germline. This CDR3 is built from 14 residues. The CDR3 spells CAISELQQNTEAFF. Here the CDR3 DNA reads TGTGCCATCAGTGAGTTGCAGCAGAACACTGAAGCTTTCTTT.

The chain is built from TRBV28 and TRBJ1-2; 7 bases are a match to TRBD1. CDR1 is MDHEN, CDR2 SYDVKM, per germline. The CDR3 length is 13 residues. V was clipped by 6 bases and J by 8 bases; unmatched bases: 9. The CDR3 DNA sequence: TGTGCCAGCAGAACAGGGGTGTCTTGGGGCTACACCTTC. This sequence encodes CASRTGVSWGYTF.

The chain joins TRBV7-2 to TRBJ2-1; TRBD2 matches 9 bases. V dropped 5 bases and J dropped 4; count of bases not matched to a gene: 6. CDR3 size: 15 residues. CDR1 and CDR2 (germline): SGHTA, FQGNSA. CDR3 residues: CASSIGLATYNEQFF. The CDR3, as DNA: TGTGCCAGCAGCATAGGACTAGCGACTTACAATGAGCAGTTCTTC.

Remarks on this clone: Other DNA sequences of this sample code for an identical CDR3. This rearrangement joins TRBV29-1 to TRBJ2-3, with no clear D. V was trimmed by 4 bases and J by 3 bases, leaving 5 bases between them. The germline V gene has CDR1 SQVTM and CDR2 ANQGSEA. This CDR3 contains 11 residues. The CDR3 bases are TGCAGCGTTGCCGGAACAGATACGCAGTATTTT. It translates to CSVAGTDTQYF.

V gene TRBV25-1 combines with J gene TRBJ2-1; 12 positions agree with TRBD2. The CDR3 contains 16 residues. Germline CDR1 is MGHDK and CDR2 is SYGVNS. With V trimmed by 1 base and J by 6 bases, 4 bases remained unmatched. CDR3 loop: CASSEFKTSGSNEQFF. For the CDR3, the DNA is TGTGCCAGCAGTGAATTTAAGACTAGCGGGAGCAATGAGCAGTTCTTC.

With respect to this clone: Other DNA sequences in this specimen translate into the identical CDR3. The chain links TRBV6-6 to TRBJ2-7; 11 nucleotides line up with TRBD1. This CDR3 region has 14 residues. V was pared by 2 bases and J by 4 bases, with 1 base of the junction left unmatched. The V gene's germline CDR1 is MNHNY and CDR2 SVGAGI (reference sequence). CDR3 in DNA: TGTGCCAGCAGTTACGGACAGGGGGCTTACGAGCAGTACTTC. It yields the protein CASSYGQGAYEQYF.

The J gene is TRBJ2-2, the V gene TRBV5-6, with D maybe TRBD1 (5 bases). This CDR3 spans 15 amino acids. The V end lost 0 bases, the J end lost 0 bases, and 6 bases lay between the germline ends. From germline, CDR1 is SGHDT and CDR2 YYEEEE. The CDR3 DNA follows: TGTGCCAGCAGCTTGGGGGGCGCGAACACCGGGGAGCTGTTTTTT. Residues: CASSLGGANTGELFF.

The chain links TRBV27 to TRBJ1-6; a possible D gene is TRBD1 (5 bases). Germline V gene sequence: CDR1 MNHEY, CDR2 SMNVEV (reference sequence). There are 13 residues in the CDR3. Trimming shortened V by 3 bases and J by 9 bases, and 9 bases separated the two germline ends. Here the CDR3 reads CASSFDSFSPLHF. Written as DNA, the CDR3 is TGTGCCAGCAGTTTCGACAGTTTTTCACCCCTCCACTTT.

The chain recombines TRBV6-5 with TRBJ1-1; 11 bases agree with TRBD1. The CDR3 has 16 amino acids. CDR1 and CDR2 from the germline V gene are MNHEY and SVGAGI. Unmatched junction bases numbered 8, after V lost 0 bases and J lost 8 bases. The CDR3: CASSYSRTGGVGEAFF. The CDR3 DNA is TGTGCCAGCAGTTACTCTAGGACAGGGGGCGTTGGGGAAGCTTTCTTT.

This clone was counted a single time. V is TRBV25-1 and J is TRBJ2-7; TRBD1 agrees at 9 bases. Germline V CDR1 and CDR2: MGHDK, SYGVNS. The CDR3 is 14 amino acids. The V segment lost 6 bases and the J segment 4 bases; nucleotides outside the gene matches: 7. The CDR3, as DNA: TGTGCCAGCAGGAGGACAGGGGTAGGTTACGAGCAGTACTTC. This translates into CASRRTGVGYEQYF.

This clone was detected only once. This rearrangement joins TRBV10-1 to TRBJ2-2; D possibly corresponds to TRBD2 (6 bases). This CDR3 contains 16 residues. V lost 6 bases, J lost 4 bases, and 18 bases lay in between. Germline CDR1 is WNHNN and CDR2 is SYGVQD (reference sequence). The CDR3 region is CASSDGGAPGTGELFF. Written as DNA, the CDR3 is TGCGCCAGCAGCGATGGAGGGGCCCCGGGCACCGGGGAGCTGTTTTTT.

The chain joins TRBV28 to TRBJ1-1, with D unresolved. The CDR3 runs to 14 residues. Germline V gene lookup returns CDR1 MDHEN and CDR2 SYDVKM. V was shortened by 0 bases and J by 1 base, with 6 bases between the two germline ends. CDR3 nucleotide sequence: TGTGCCAGCAGTTTATGGCAGGCGAACACTGAAGCTTTCTTT. Its protein product is CASSLWQANTEAFF.

The chain carries TRBV27 and TRBJ2-7; TRBD1 aligns across 9 bases. The CDR3 runs to 17 residues. Losses at the gene ends were 5 bases for V and 2 bases for J; bases not matched to a gene: 13. Germline CDR1 is MNHEY and CDR2 is SMNVEV (reference sequence). CDR3 sequence: CASSRVLHRDRAYEQYF. In DNA form, the CDR3 reads TGTGCCAGCAGTCGCGTCCTACATAGGGACAGGGCCTACGAGCAGTACTTC.